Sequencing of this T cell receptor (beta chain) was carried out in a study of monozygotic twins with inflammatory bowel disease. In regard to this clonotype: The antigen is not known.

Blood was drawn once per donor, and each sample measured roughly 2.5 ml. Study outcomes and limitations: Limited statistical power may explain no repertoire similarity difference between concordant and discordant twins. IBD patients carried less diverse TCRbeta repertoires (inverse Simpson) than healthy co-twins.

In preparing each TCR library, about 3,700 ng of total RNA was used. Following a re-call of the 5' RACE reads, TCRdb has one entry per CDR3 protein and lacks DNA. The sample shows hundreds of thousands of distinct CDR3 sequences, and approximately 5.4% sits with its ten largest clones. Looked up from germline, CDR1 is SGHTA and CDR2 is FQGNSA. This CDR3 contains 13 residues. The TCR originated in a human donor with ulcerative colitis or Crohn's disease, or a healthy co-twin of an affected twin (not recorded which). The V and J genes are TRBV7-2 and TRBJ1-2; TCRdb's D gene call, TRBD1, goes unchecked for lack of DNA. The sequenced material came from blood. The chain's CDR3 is CASTLDTIYGYTF.